Reported below is one TCR beta chain. This clonotype was picked up a small number of times. Which antigen it targets is not known. No qualities accompany the bases; no much larger clone lies one base away. The CDR3 spans 15 residues, from the cysteine through the phenylalanine. The retained sequence is limited to the CDR3, 45 bases, with the frame set at the first base. The germline V gene sets CDR1 to SGDLS and CDR2 to YYNGEE. The V end loses 0 bases and the J end loses 4 bases, and a stretch of 11 bases separates them. This entry is derived from a study of response to subunit inactivated influenza vaccine (dated by TCRdb to 2017 to 2018). With respect to the entire study: To follow how T cells responded to a trivalent subunit inactivated influenza vaccine, the researchers relied on deep quantitative profiling of the T cell receptor repertoire.

Library preparation used RT-PCR. Instrument used: Illumina HiSeq 2500. TCRdb reworked the public reads: Q25 trimming with fastp, MiXCR clone assembly, productive beta chains retained. Each entry is one CDR3 protein sequence, shown with its most common DNA and genes. This sample is represented by 500,000 to 600,000 distinct CDR3 sequences; 11% of them were singletons. Of the sample, 9.5% to 11% is held by the ten largest clones. What the research found in general, with its limitations: It was suggested by the authors that each seasonal influenza vaccination may recruit only a limited number of new T cells.

Separately, the same data were catalogued under a study of T cells expressing NK-cell markers. As the second study states: TCR beta cDNA libraries were prepared using 5'RACE template switching, which introduced a universal primer site and unique molecular identifiers. TCR beta-chain repertoires were profiled in sorted CD3+CD56+NKG2C+, CD3+CD56+NKG2C- and CD3+CD56-NKG2C+ T-cell subsets from eight donors. Of the eight sequenced donors, seven were found to be HCMV-seropositive and one was found to be HCMV-seronegative. In several experiments an anti-gammadeltaTCR antibody was added to restrict sorting to alphabetaTCR-expressing T cells. In more than 5 donors, the dominant CD3+CD56+NKG2C+ clonotypes ranked among the top 10 CD8+ clonotypes, making up roughly 1.0-7.0% of CD8+ T cells. Those dominant clonotypes were again the most abundant among CD3+CD56-NKG2C+ cells in a few donors, at about 25-60.1%. Whether the expanded NKG2C-expressing T cell clones were specific for HCMV antigens was left unclear. The eight sequenced donors were randomly selected healthy volunteers, three men and five women. HCMV serostatus was determined by detecting HCMV-specific IgG in serum with a commercial ELISA kit. Peripheral blood mononuclear cells were isolated from blood by Ficoll density gradient centrifugation. Bulk peripheral blood T-cell repertoires were additionally sequenced from unsorted PBMC for several donors. cDNA synthesis was primed from the TCR beta constant segment and was followed by two successive PCR amplification steps. Illumina HiSeq 2000/2500, MiSeq or NextSeq was used to sequence libraries as 2 x 150 bp reads. Reads were demultiplexed and grouped by UMI with MIGEC, and clonotypes were assembled and quantified with MiTCR. To exclude erroneous sequences, only TCR cDNA sequences supported by at least two reads were retained. The tcR package was used for downstream repertoire analysis, and clonotypes were matched across fractions by CDR3 nucleotide sequence plus V segment. Antigen specificity was annotated against VDJdb with VDJmatch, allowing one amino acid substitution in CDR3.

This sequence originates from a man aged 50 to 60 who received an inactivated influenza vaccine. Donor details come from another sample of the same person, matched by shared clones. The sequence is built from TRBV9 and TRBJ2-1, with the D segment identity uncertain. Source: PBMCs from blood, taken on the day of vaccination. The sequence in DNA is TGTGCCAGCAGCGTAGAAGGCTTGTCGTACAATGAGCAGTTCTTC. This codes for CASSVEGLSYNEQFF.